This T cell receptor beta chain originates from a study of cytomegalovirus exposure and HLA in healthy donors. Study background: An early release of data contained 70 million to 95 million unique TCRs, which came from HLA-typed donors.

V lost 1 base and J lost 6, with 16 bases in between. CDR1 SGHAT and CDR2 FQNNGV come from the germline V gene. The CDR3 covers 16 residues. Study-wide findings and caveats: The study had only CMV serostatus as immune exposure information. Analysis performed later found over 15,000 TCR beta sequences associated with HLA alleles at 0.05 false discovery rate. When analyzed later, the rates of TCR association showed variation by HLA locus, with DRB1 the most and HLA-C the fewest.

With respect to this clone: Its antigen is as yet unknown.

PCR was performed using 60 Vbeta and 13 Jbeta primers. The protocol was immunoSEQ multiplex PCR, while the TCRdb copy is restricted to in-frame clones and leaves out a portion. The table has around 170,000 clones, approximately 79% seen once. V is TRBV11-2 and J is TRBJ1-5; TRBD1 is a possible D gene (5 bases). Source material: PBMCs. This sequence originates from a man aged 35 to 55 in good health and CMV-seropositive. The CDR3 reads CASSLAVGQGGQPQHF. The CDR3 DNA reads TGTGCCAGCAGCTTAGCGGTGGGTCAGGGAGGTCAGCCCCAGCATTTT.